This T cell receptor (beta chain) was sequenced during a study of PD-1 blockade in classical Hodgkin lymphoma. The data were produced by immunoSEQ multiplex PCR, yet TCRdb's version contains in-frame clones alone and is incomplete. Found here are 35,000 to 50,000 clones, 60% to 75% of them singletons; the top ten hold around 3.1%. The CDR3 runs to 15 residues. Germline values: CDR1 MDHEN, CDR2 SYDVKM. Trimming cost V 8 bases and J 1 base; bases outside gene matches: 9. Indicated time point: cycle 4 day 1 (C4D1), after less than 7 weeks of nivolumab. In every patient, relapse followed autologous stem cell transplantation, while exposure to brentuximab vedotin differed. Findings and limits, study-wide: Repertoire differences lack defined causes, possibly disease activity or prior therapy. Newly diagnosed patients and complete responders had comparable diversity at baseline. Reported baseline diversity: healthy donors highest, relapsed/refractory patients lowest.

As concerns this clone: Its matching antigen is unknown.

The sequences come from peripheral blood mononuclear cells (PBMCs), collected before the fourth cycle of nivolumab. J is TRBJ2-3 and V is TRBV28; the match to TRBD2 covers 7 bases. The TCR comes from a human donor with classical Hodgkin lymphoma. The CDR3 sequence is CASGGGAGRTDTQYF. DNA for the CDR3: TGTGCCAGCGGGGGGGGTGCGGGGCGCACAGATACGCAGTATTTT. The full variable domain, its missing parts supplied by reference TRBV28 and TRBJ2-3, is DVKVTQSSRYLVKRTGEKVFLECVQDMDHENMFWYRQDPGLGLRLIYFSYDVKMKEKGDIPEGYSVSREKKERFSLILESASTNQTSMYLCASGGGAGRTDTQYFGPGTRLTVL.